The 13 T cell receptor beta chains reported below all come from one sample, sequenced in a study of blood T cells in healthy people across ages. A second PCR, run for about 7 to 11 cycles, used a sample-barcoded 5' primer plus a J-beta primer mix. TCRdb independently ran MiXCR on the 5' RACE reads; one entry per CDR3 protein. Counted here are roughly 1,500,000 distinct CDR3 sequences, 40% to 50% occurring once; the ten biggest clones make up roughly 7.9%. The sample taken for sequencing was blood. These receptors were obtained from a woman between 18 and 29 years old in good health.

The chain recombines TRBV7-8 with TRBJ2-1; D is perhaps TRBD1 (7 bases). The CDR3 extends over 17 amino acids. Germline CDR1 SGHVS, CDR2 FQNEAQ. The ends were cut back, 4 bases at V and 0 bases at J, with 16 bases in the middle. CDR3 coding DNA: TGTGCCAGCAGCTCAGGGGGGACGCAATACTCCTACAATGAGCAGTTCTTC. Residues: CASSSGGTQYSYNEQFF. The full variable domain, its missing parts supplied by reference TRBV7-8 and TRBJ2-1, is GAGVSQSPRYKVAKRGQDVALRCDPISGHVSLFWYQQALGQGPEFLTYFQNEAQLDKSGLPSDRFFAERPEGSVSTLKIQRTQQEDSAVYLCASSSGGTQYSYNEQFFGPGTRLTVL.

The V and J genes are TRBV12-3 or TRBV12-4 and TRBJ2-1; possibly TRBD1 or TRBD2 for D (5 bases each). The length of the CDR3 is 15 residues. V was pared by 3 bases and J by 4 bases, with 13 bases between. The CDR3: CASSFGAGWYNEQFF. The DNA for the CDR3 is TGTGCCAGCAGTTTCGGGGCAGGGTGGTACAATGAGCAGTTCTTC.

This chain joins TRBV28 and TRBJ2-5, with 8 bases that match TRBD2. V trimming: 3 bases; J trimming: 5 bases; junction bases outside the gene matches: 8. Germline-derived CDR1 and CDR2 are MDHEN and SYDVKM. This CDR3 region has 15 residues. CDR3 bases: TGTGCCAGCAGTTTCAGCGGGAGTGGAGGCGAGACCCAGTACTTC. It translates to CASSFSGSGGETQYF.

The genes are TRBV6-5 and TRBJ2-1; D tentatively fits TRBD1 or TRBD2 (5 bases each). Per the germline V gene, CDR1 is MNHEY and CDR2 is SVGAGI. This CDR3 spans 12 amino acids. Trimming stripped 10 bases from V and 6 bases from J, with 13 bases between. This CDR3 reads CATVSGTNEQFF. In nucleotides, the CDR3 is TGTGCCACAGTGTCAGGGACCAATGAGCAGTTCTTC.

The sample holds a few counts of this clonotype. CDR3 sequence: CSATPALGLSSYNEQFF. Written as DNA, the CDR3 is TGCAGTGCTACCCCAGCCCTGGGACTCAGCTCCTACAATGAGCAGTTCTTC. V is TRBV20-1 and J is TRBJ2-1; possibly TRBD2 for D (6 bases). CDR1 and CDR2 from the germline V gene are DFQATT and SNEGSKA (reference sequence). V dropped 4 bases and J dropped 0 bases, with 19 bases sitting between them. This CDR3 contains 17 residues.

This chain connects TRBV19 to TRBJ2-1; no firm D call. V was clipped by 4 bases and J by 6 bases, with 4 bases between them. CDR3 size: 11 residues. Per germline, CDR1 LNHDA and CDR2 SQIVND (reference sequence). The DNA for the CDR3 is TGTGCCAGTAGTAATCTCAATGAGCAGTTCTTC. This gives the protein CASSNLNEQFF.

Comments on this clonotype: A far larger clone is one nucleotide away, so this likely arose from a read error. The chain is built from TRBV6-5 and TRBJ2-7; D perhaps matches TRBD1 (5 bases). The CDR3 runs 11 residues. CDR1 is MNHEY and CDR2 is SVGAGI in the germline V gene. CDR3 protein: CASSGAYEHYF. For the CDR3, the DNA is TGTGCCAGCAGTGGGGCCTACGAGCATTACTTC.

The chain employs TRBV14 and TRBJ1-2; 12 bases are a match to TRBD1. V lost 8 bases and J lost 7; bases outside the gene matches: 2. The germline gives CDR1 SGHDN, CDR2 FVKESK. This CDR3 contains 12 residues. CDR3: CASGTGGSGYTF. CDR3 coding DNA: TGTGCCAGCGGGACAGGGGGCAGTGGCTACACCTTC.

Ten or more counts support this clonotype. J is TRBJ2-1 and V is TRBV7-9; D uncertain. The CDR3 sequence is 10 residues long. The germline V gene has CDR1 SEHNR and CDR2 FQNEAQ (reference sequence). The germline V and J ends were trimmed by 6 bases and 7 bases, with 4 bases remaining between them. CDR3 sequence reads: CASSVNEQFF. In nucleotides, the CDR3 is TGTGCCAGCAGTGTGAATGAGCAGTTCTTC.

The gene calls are TRBV25-1 and TRBJ2-1, with 14 bases aligning to TRBD2. V gave up 0 bases and J gave up 10 bases; unmatched junction bases: 11. Germline V gene sequence: CDR1 MGHDK, CDR2 SYGVNS. The CDR3 consists of 18 residues. CDR3 amino acids: CASSEYNARGLAGEEQFF. In DNA form, the CDR3 reads TGTGCCAGCAGTGAATATAATGCTAGGGGACTAGCGGGAGAGGAGCAGTTCTTC.

The chain employs TRBV15 and TRBJ2-1; 11 bases align to TRBD2. Germline V gene sequence: CDR1 LNHNV, CDR2 YYDKDF (reference sequence). This CDR3 contains 16 residues. V gave up 0 bases and J gave up 6 bases; unmatched junction bases: 4. The CDR3 here is CATSRDPSGGTNEQFF. In DNA, the CDR3 is TGTGCCACCAGCAGAGATCCTAGCGGGGGGACCAATGAGCAGTTCTTC.

This chain uses TRBV18 with TRBJ2-3; D might be TRBD1 or TRBD2, each matching 5 bases. Germline CDR1 reads KGHSH; CDR2 reads LQKENI. Trimming took 0 bases from V and 2 from J, leaving 12 bases between them. The CDR3 loop spans 16 amino acids. CDR3 in DNA: TGTGCCAGCTCACCACCCGATTGGGGGATCACAGATACGCAGTATTTT. It specifies CASSPPDWGITDTQYF.

CDR3 protein: CATSDWEGPGEAFF. The CDR3 coding sequence is TGTGCCACCAGTGACTGGGAGGGGCCCGGTGAAGCTTTCTTT. This chain links TRBV24-1 with TRBJ1-1; D possibly corresponds to TRBD1 (5 bases). The V and J ends lost 4 bases and 7 bases respectively, with 15 bases between them. CDR3 length: 14 residues. Germline assignment: CDR1 KGHDR and CDR2 SFDVKD.